A selection of T cell receptor beta chains follows, all from one sample in a study of a mutant IDH1 vaccine in newly diagnosed glioma. Assay used: immunoSEQ multiplex PCR; TCRdb lists only in-frame clones, some missing. The sample lists approximately 76,000 clones, 91% occurring once. Their antigens remain unidentified. Sequences were derived from PBMCs, sampled from a glioma patient whose treatment included an IDH1 peptide vaccine. Receptors were obtained from a woman aged 50 to 60 with glioma. Both conserved end residues are part of each CDR3. The D gene is left open where the match is weak. Some rows mark clone size as missing; the rest say once, few, many or name a class of expanded clone.

d_gene	abundance	j_gene	v_gene	CDR3nt	CDR3aa
.	.	TRBJ2-2	TRBV5-1	TGCGCCAGCAGCGATTACAGGCCGAACACCGGGGAGCTGTTTTTT	CASSDYRPNTGELFF
.	.	TRBJ2-3	TRBV14	TGTGCCAGCAGCCAAACGGGACGGAGCACAGATACGCAGTATTTT	CASSQTGRSTDTQYF
TRBD2	.	TRBJ2-3	TRBV18	TGTGCCAGCTCACCACGCCTAGCGGGAGGAACCGATACGCAGTATTTT	CASSPRLAGGTDTQYF
TRBD1	.	TRBJ2-2	TRBV6-6	TGTGCCAGCAGTTACTCGGGACAGGGCCGCGGGGAGCTGTTTTTT	CASSYSGQGRGELFF
.	.	TRBJ1-1	TRBV10-2	TGCGCCAGTCGAGGGTCGGGCCTAATGAACACTGAAGCTTTCTTT	CASRGSGLMNTEAFF
.	.	TRBJ2-1	TRBV9	TGTGCCAGCAGCCCAGGGGGTAGCGGAACCTACAATGAGCAGTTCTTC	CASSPGGSGTYNEQFF
.	.	TRBJ2-2	TRBV7-3	TGTGCCAGCAGCCGGATGAACGGGGAGCTGTTTTTT	CASSRMNGELFF
.	.	TRBJ2-7	TRBV30	TGTGCCTGGAACAGGGAGTACGAGCAGTACTTC	CAWNREYEQYF
TRBD2	.	TRBJ2-7	TRBV6-1	TGTGCCAGCAGTGAAGTAGCGGGAGGGCCCTCCGAGCAGTACTTC	CASSEVAGGPSEQYF
.	few	TRBJ1-1	TRBV7-8	TGTGCCAGCAGCCCCCGGGTGGGGGCGGCTGAAGCTTTCTTT	CASSPRVGAAEAFF
.	.	TRBJ2-7	TRBV29-1	TGCAGCGTTCAGGACTTAGTAAGCTCCTACGAGCAGTACTTC	CSVQDLVSSYEQYF
TRBD1	.	TRBJ1-2	TRBV9	TGTGCCAGCAGCGTAGATAGGCAGGGGGAGACCTATGGCTACACCTTC	CASSVDRQGETYGYTF
.	.	TRBJ1-4	TRBV27	TGTGCCAGCAGTTCCCCAACTAATGAAAAACTGTTTTTT	CASSSPTNEKLFF
.	.	TRBJ2-1	TRBV27	TGTGCCAGCAGTTTATCAGGGAGCTCCTACAATGAGCAGTTCTTC	CASSLSGSSYNEQFF
.	.	TRBJ1-1	TRBV4-1	TGCGCCAGCAGCCACCCGGGCCTGAACCCTGAAGCTTTCTTT	CASSHPGLNPEAFF
.	.	TRBJ2-1	TRBV4-1	TGCGCCAGCAGCCAAGATCTCACGGAGGGCAATGAGCAGTTCTTC	CASSQDLTEGNEQFF
.	.	TRBJ2-3	TRBV2	TGTGCCAGCACCCCCCGCTCCGTCACAGATACGCAGTATTTT	CASTPRSVTDTQYF
.	.	TRBJ2-1	TRBV14	TGTGCCAGCAGCCAACGGTTTTTTAGCGAGGGCAGGAATGAGCAGTTCTTC	CASSQRFFSEGRNEQFF
TRBD1	.	TRBJ1-2	TRBV2	TGTGCCAGCACTCCGGACAGGGGCACCTATGGCTACACCTTC	CASTPDRGTYGYTF
TRBD1	.	TRBJ1-1	TRBV6-1	TGTGCCAGCAGTGAAGCCCTGACAGGGCACACTGAAGCTTTCTTT	CASSEALTGHTEAFF
.	.	TRBJ2-7	TRBV28	TGTGCCAGCAGGAGTAGGGCCGAGCAGTACTTC	CASRSRAEQYF
.	.	TRBJ2-7	TRBV10-3	TGTGCCATCAGTCTCGGATCCTCCTACGAGCAGTACTTC	CAISLGSSYEQYF
.	.	TRBJ1-1	TRBV13	TGTGCCAGCAGCTTAGAGAGGGGAGGGTCGGGGAACACTGAAGCTTTCTTT	CASSLERGGSGNTEAFF